Listed below are T cell receptor beta chains from one sample, sequenced in a study of blood T cell repertoires in COVID-19. Repertoires were generated with immunoSEQ multiplex PCR, while TCRdb's copy carries only in-frame clones and drops some. Of 180,000 or so clones in the sample, approximately 85% are singletons; the top ten hold around 8%. Sequenced material: peripheral blood. The origin of the receptors is a woman aged 60-75 years with acute or convalescent COVID-19. Both conserved end residues are part of each CDR3. A D gene is named only where the DNA matches it firmly. For some rows the clone size is stated as once, few or many, or as a class when expanded; others skip it.

.	.	TRBV24-1	TRBJ2-1	CATSDPQGRYYNEQFF	TGTGCCACCAGTGATCCCCAGGGCCGGTACTACAATGAGCAGTTCTTC
.	TRBD1	TRBV29-1	TRBJ1-2	CSVRGLPSASGYTF	TGCAGCGTCAGGGGGCTCCCGTCGGCATCTGGCTACACCTTC
.	TRBD1	TRBV2	TRBJ1-3	CASSGGTGSGNTIYF	TGTGCCAGCAGTGGAGGGACAGGCTCTGGAAACACCATATATTTT
.	TRBD2	TRBV6-1	TRBJ2-2	CASSELVSGSWGGELFF	TGTGCCAGCAGTGAATTGGTTAGCGGGAGTTGGGGCGGGGAGCTGTTTTTT
.	.	TRBV7-3	TRBJ2-1	CASSQVTGSYNEQFF	TGTGCCAGCAGCCAGGTGACCGGTTCCTACAATGAGCAGTTCTTC
once	.	TRBV4-1	TRBJ2-2	CASSRDGSGRDGELFF	TGCGCCAGCAGCCGGGATGGGAGCGGAAGGGACGGGGAGCTGTTTTTT
.	.	TRBV4-2	TRBJ2-2	CASSQDGAPGELFF	TGTGCCAGCAGCCAAGATGGGGCCCCCGGGGAGCTGTTTTTT
once	TRBD2	TRBV28	TRBJ2-1	CASSPLTSGNFDEQFF	TGTGCCAGCAGTCCCCTCACTAGCGGGAATTTCGATGAGCAGTTCTTC
once	.	TRBV19	TRBJ2-1	CASSIRLSYNEQFF	TGTGCCAGTAGTATCCGTCTATCGTACAATGAGCAGTTCTTC
many	.	TRBV4-1	TRBJ1-3	CASSQDRTAGNTIYF	TGCGCCAGCAGCCAAGATCGAACAGCTGGAAACACCATATATTTT
.	TRBD1	TRBV5-1	TRBJ2-7	CASSLASGTGNYEQYF	TGCGCCAGCAGCTTGGCCTCAGGGACAGGGAACTACGAGCAGTACTTC
.	.	TRBV5-1	TRBJ2-7	CASSLVGVPYEQYF	TGCGCCAGCAGCTTGGTCGGTGTCCCCTACGAGCAGTACTTC
few	.	TRBV19	TRBJ1-5	CASSITGTLINQPQHF	TGTGCCAGTAGTATAACGGGGACTCTAATCAATCAGCCCCAGCATTTT
.	TRBD1	TRBV9	TRBJ1-5	CASSVEGASNQPQHF	TGTGCCAGCAGCGTAGAGGGGGCTAGCAATCAGCCCCAGCATTTT
once	.	TRBV25-1	TRBJ2-3	CASRRGPTDTQYF	TGTGCCAGCAGGCGGGGTCCCACAGATACGCAGTATTTT
.	TRBD1	TRBV19	TRBJ1-4	CATRTGANEKLFF	TGTGCCACAAGGACAGGGGCTAATGAAAAACTGTTTTTT
.	.	TRBV4-2	TRBJ1-6	CASSQALGQRNSPLHF	TGTGCCAGCAGCCAAGCTTTAGGACAGCGAAATTCACCCCTCCACTTT
.	TRBD1	TRBV6-5	TRBJ2-7	CASSKPTGGHEQYF	TGTGCCAGCAGTAAGCCAACAGGGGGCCACGAGCAGTACTTC
.	.	TRBV21-1	TRBJ2-2	CASSNSRSANTGELFF	TGTGCCAGCAGCAATTCCCGGAGCGCGAACACCGGGGAGCTGTTTTTT
.	TRBD1	TRBV6-5	TRBJ1-4	CASSYGSGQGNEKLFF	TGTGCCAGCAGTTACGGTTCGGGACAGGGGAATGAAAAACTGTTTTTT
.	.	TRBV2	TRBJ1-1	CASGRGGTEAFF	TGTGCCAGCGGGCGGGGAGGAACTGAAGCTTTCTTT
.	TRBD1	TRBV11-2	TRBJ1-4	CASSLEPWGTGWEKLFF	TGTGCCAGCAGCTTAGAACCCTGGGGGACAGGTTGGGAAAAACTGTTTTTT
few	TRBD1	TRBV11-2	TRBJ2-5	CASRQQGRETQYF	TGTGCCAGCAGGCAACAGGGGCGAGAGACCCAGTACTTC
.	TRBD1	TRBV5-1	TRBJ1-4	CASSPLGGEGTPTNEKLFF	TGCGCCAGCAGCCCGTTAGGGGGCGAGGGGACGCCTACAAATGAAAAACTGTTTTTT
.	.	TRBV5-1	TRBJ2-3	CASSSGPQGTDTQYF	TGCGCCAGCAGCTCGGGCCCACAGGGCACAGATACGCAGTATTTT
.	TRBD1	TRBV6-5	TRBJ2-1	CASSGTGGRYNEQFF	TGTGCCAGCAGCGGGACAGGGGGCCGATACAATGAGCAGTTCTTC
.	.	TRBV6-1	TRBJ1-2	CASSEGAGYYGYTF	TGTGCCAGCAGTGAGGGGGCTGGGTACTATGGCTACACCTTC